These 3 T cell receptor beta chains came from one sample sequenced in a study of T cell repertoires in aging, cancer and after chemotherapy. Rearranged V-D-J TRB sequences were amplified with a mixed TRB-A/B primer pool. TCRdb redid the calling of the multiplex PCR reads with MiXCR, one entry per CDR3 protein. The sample has over 1,000 distinct CDR3 sequences, more than 20% seen once. Amplification of TCR beta used genomic DNA extracted from peripheral blood. What was sequenced was blood. All receptors come from a human donor with a solid tumor.

Sample share makes this clonotype large. V and J are TRBV7-9 and TRBJ1-6; D unresolved. The length of the CDR3 is 13 residues. CDR1 SEHNR and CDR2 FQNEAQ come from the germline V gene (reference sequence). V was pared by 5 bases and J by 10 bases, with 12 bases between. The chain's CDR3 is CASSTRQESPLHF. The CDR3 DNA follows: TGTGCCAGCAGCACCCGTCAAGAATCACCCCTCCACTTT.

By share, this clonotype ranks as medium-sized. V and J are TRBV6-5 and TRBJ2-5; 12 nucleotides agree with TRBD2. Germline-derived CDR1 and CDR2 are MNHEY and SVGAGI. The CDR3 totals 14 residues. The V and J ends lost 6 bases and 5 bases, in that order; junction bases with no gene match: 4. Here the CDR3 DNA reads TGTGCCAGCAGCAGGACTAGCGGGACGGAGACCCAGTACTTC. Protein: CASSRTSGTETQYF.

The V and J genes are TRBV5-6 and TRBJ2-6; no definite D call. Per germline, CDR1 SGHDT and CDR2 YYEEEE. Trimming removed 0 bases at V and 2 bases at J, with 3 bases between. CDR3 length: 14 residues. The CDR3 loop reads CASSLGTGANVLTF. CDR3 nucleotide sequence: TGTGCCAGCAGCTTGGGAACTGGGGCCAACGTCCTGACTTTC.